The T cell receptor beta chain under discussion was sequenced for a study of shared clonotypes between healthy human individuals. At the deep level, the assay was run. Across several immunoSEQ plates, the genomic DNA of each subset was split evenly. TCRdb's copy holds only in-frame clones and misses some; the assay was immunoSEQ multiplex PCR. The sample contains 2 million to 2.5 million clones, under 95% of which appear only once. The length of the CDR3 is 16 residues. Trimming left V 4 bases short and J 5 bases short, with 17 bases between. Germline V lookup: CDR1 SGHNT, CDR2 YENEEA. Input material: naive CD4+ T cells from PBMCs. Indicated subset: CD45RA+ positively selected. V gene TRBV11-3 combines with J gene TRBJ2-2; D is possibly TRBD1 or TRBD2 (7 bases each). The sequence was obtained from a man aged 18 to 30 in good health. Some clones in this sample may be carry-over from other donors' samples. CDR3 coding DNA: TGTGCCAGCAGCTACCGAGGGGGCGGGAGTACCGGGGAGCTGTTTTTT. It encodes CASSYRGGGSTGELFF.